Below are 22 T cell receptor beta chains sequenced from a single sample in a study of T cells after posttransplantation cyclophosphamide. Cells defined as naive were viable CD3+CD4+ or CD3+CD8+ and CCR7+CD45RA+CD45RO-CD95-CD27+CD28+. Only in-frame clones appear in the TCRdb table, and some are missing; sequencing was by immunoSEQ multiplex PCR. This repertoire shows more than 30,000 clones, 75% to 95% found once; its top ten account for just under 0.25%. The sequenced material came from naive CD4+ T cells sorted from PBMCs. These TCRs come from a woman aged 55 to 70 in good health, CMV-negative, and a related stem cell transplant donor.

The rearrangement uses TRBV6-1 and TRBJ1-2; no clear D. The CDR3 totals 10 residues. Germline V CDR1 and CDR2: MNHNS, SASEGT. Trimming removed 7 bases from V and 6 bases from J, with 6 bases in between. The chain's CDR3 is CASNQDGYTF. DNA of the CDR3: TGTGCCAGCAACCAGGATGGCTACACCTTC.

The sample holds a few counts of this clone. Here the CDR3 reads CASSQRQGSIPEAFF. The CDR3, as DNA: TGTGCCAGCAGCCAGAGGCAGGGTAGTATCCCTGAAGCTTTCTTT. The V and J genes are TRBV6-6 and TRBJ1-1; tentative D call: TRBD1 (5 bases). The germline V gene encodes CDR1 MNHNY and CDR2 SVGAGI (reference sequence). The CDR3 is 15 amino acids. V lost 6 bases and J 6 bases, leaving 20 bases between the germline ends.

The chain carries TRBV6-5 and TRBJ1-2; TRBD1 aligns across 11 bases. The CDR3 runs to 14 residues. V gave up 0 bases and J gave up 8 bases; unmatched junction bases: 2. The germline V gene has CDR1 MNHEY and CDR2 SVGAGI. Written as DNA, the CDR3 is TGTGCCAGCAGTTACTCGGACAGGGGGCGAGGCTACACCTTC. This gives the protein CASSYSDRGRGYTF.

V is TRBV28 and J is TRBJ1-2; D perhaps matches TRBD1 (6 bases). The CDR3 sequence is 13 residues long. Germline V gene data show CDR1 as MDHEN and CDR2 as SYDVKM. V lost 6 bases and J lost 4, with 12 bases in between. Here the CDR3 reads CASSLDRFYGYTF. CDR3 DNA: TGTGCCAGCAGCCTAGACAGGTTCTATGGCTACACCTTC.

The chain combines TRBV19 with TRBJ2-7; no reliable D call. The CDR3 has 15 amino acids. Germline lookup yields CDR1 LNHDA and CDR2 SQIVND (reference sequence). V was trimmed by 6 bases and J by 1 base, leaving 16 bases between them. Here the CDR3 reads CASRTADTKSYEQYF. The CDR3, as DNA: TGTGCCAGTAGAACGGCCGACACGAAGTCCTACGAGCAGTACTTC.

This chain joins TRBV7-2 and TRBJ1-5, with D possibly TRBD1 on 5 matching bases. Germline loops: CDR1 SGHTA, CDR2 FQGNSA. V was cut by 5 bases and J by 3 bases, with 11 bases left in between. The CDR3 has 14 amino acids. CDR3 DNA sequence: TGTGCCAGCAGCACCGACGGACACAATCAGCCCCAGCATTTT. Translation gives CASSTDGHNQPQHF.

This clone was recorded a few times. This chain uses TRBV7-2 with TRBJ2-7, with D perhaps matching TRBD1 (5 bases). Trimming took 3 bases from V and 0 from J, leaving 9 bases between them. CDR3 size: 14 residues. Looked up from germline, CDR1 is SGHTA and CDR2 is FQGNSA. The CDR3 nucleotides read TGTGCCAGCAGCTTCCAGGGTAGCTCCTACGAGCAGTACTTC. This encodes CASSFQGSSYEQYF.

The CDR3 DNA sequence: TGTGCCAGCAGTCAAAGCTCGACAGGGGGCGACGGCTACACCTTC. Its translation: CASSQSSTGGDGYTF. The chain couples TRBV28 to TRBJ1-2, with 10 bases matching TRBD1. This CDR3 has 15 residues. Trimming took 5 bases from V and 8 from J; bases not matched to a gene: 11. Per the germline V gene, CDR1 is MDHEN and CDR2 is SYDVKM.

The CDR3 nucleotides read TGTGCCAGCAGTTCGCGGGGGGCCTCCCCCTACGAGCAGTACTTC. It specifies CASSSRGASPYEQYF. The gene calls are TRBV6-5 and TRBJ2-7; TRBD2 agrees at 8 bases. From germline, CDR1 is MNHEY and CDR2 SVGAGI. Unmatched junction bases numbered 7, after V lost 4 bases and J lost 2 bases. This CDR3 has 15 residues.

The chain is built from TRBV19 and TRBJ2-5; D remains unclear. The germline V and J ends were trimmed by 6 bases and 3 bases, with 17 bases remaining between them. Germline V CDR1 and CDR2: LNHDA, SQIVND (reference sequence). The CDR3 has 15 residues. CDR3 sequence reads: CASSTTGYSKETQYF. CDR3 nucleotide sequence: TGTGCCAGTAGCACGACTGGTTACTCTAAAGAGACCCAGTACTTC.

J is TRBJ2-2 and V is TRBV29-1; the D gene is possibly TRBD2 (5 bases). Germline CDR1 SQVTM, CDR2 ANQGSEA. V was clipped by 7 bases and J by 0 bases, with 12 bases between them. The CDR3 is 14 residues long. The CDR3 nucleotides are TGCAGCGCCGAGGGCCAGCCGAACACCGGGGAGCTGTTTTTT. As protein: CSAEGQPNTGELFF.

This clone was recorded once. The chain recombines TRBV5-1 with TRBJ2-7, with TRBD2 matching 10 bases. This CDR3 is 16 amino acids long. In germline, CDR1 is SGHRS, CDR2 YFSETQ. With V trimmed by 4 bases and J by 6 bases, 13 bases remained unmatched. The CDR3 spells CASSVKSGTSVSEQYF. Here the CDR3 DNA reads TGCGCCAGCAGCGTCAAATCCGGGACTAGCGTTTCCGAGCAGTACTTC.

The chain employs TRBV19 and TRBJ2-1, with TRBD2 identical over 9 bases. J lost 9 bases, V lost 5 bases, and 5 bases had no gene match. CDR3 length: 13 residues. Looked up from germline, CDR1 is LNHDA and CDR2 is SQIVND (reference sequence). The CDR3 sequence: CASSGGLASEQFF. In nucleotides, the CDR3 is TGTGCCAGTAGTGGTGGACTAGCGAGTGAGCAGTTCTTC.

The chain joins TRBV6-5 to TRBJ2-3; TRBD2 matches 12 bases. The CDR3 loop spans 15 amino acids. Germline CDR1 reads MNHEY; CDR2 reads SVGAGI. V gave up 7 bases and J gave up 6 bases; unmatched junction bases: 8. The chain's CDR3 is CASTELAGGRDTQYF. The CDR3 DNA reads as TGTGCCAGCACCGAACTAGCGGGGGGCCGGGATACGCAGTATTTT.

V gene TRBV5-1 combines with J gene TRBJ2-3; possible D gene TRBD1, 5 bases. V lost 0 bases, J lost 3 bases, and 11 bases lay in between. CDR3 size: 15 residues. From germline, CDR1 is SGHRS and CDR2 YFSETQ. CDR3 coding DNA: TGCGCCAGCAGCTTGGGACAGCTGAGGACAGATACGCAGTATTTT. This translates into CASSLGQLRTDTQYF.

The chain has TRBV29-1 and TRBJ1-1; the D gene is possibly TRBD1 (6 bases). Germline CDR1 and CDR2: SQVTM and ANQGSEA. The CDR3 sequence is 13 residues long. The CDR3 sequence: CVGGGRGGTEAFF. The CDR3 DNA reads TGCGTAGGAGGCGGCAGGGGTGGCACTGAAGCTTTCTTT.

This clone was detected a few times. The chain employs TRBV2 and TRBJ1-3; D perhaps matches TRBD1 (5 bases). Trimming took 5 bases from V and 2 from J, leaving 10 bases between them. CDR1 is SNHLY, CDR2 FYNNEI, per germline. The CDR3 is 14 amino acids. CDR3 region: CASSLRGAGNTIYF. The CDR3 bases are TGTGCCAGCAGTCTCCGGGGGGCTGGAAACACCATATATTTT.

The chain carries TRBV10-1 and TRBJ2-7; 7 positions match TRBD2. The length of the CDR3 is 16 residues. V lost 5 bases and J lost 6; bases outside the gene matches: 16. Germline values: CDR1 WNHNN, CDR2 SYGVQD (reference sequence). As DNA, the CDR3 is TGCGCCAGCAGTAGATCTCTGGACTCTAGCGGTGGCGAGCAGTACTTC. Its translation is CASSRSLDSSGGEQYF.

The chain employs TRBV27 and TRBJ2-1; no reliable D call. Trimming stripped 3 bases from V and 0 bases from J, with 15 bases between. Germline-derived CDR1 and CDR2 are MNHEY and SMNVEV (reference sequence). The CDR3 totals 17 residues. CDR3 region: CASSLMPIGRSYNEQFF. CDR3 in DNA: TGTGCCAGCAGTTTGATGCCGATTGGGCGCTCCTACAATGAGCAGTTCTTC.

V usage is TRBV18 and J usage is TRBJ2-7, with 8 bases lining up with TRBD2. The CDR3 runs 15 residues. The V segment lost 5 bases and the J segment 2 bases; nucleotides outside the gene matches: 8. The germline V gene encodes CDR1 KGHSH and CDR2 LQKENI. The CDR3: CASSGTSGPTYEQYF. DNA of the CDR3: TGTGCCAGCTCAGGAACTAGCGGACCAACCTACGAGCAGTACTTC.

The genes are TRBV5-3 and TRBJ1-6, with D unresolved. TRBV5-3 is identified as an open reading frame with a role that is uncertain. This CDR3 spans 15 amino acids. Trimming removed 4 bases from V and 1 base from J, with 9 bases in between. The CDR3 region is CARSTGRSYNSPLHF. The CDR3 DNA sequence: TGTGCCAGAAGCACGGGGAGGTCCTATAATTCACCCCTCCACTTT.

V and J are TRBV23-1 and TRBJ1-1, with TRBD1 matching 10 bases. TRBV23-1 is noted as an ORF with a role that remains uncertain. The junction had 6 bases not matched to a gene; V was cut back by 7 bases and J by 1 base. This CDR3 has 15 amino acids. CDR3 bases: TGCGCCAGCAACGGCGGGACAGGGGAGAACACTGAAGCTTTCTTT. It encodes CASNGGTGENTEAFF.